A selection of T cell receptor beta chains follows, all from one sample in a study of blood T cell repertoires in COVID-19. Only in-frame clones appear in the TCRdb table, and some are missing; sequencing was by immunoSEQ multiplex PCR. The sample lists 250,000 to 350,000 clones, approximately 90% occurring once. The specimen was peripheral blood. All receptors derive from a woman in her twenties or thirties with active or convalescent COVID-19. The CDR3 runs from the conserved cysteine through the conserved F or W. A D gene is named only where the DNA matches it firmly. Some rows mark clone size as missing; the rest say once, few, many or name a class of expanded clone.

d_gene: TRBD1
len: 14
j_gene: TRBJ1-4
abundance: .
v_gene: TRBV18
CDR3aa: CASSRTGVNEKLFF
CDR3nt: TGTGCCAGCTCGCGGACAGGGGTCAATGAAAAACTGTTTTTT

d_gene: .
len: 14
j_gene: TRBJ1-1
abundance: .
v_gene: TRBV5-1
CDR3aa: CASSVTGSDTEAFF
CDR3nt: TGCGCCAGCAGCGTAACAGGGAGTGACACTGAAGCTTTCTTT

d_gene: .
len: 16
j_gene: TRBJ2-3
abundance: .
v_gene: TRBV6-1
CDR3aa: CASCVDGQGGTDTQYF
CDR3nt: TGTGCCAGCTGTGTGGACGGACAAGGGGGAACAGATACGCAGTATTTT

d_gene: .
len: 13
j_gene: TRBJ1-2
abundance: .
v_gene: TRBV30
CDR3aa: CAWSPTGKNGYTF
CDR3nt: TGTGCCTGGAGTCCTACAGGGAAGAATGGCTACACCTTC

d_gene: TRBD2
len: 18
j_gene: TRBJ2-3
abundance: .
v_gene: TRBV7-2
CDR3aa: CASSLGLAGGLGTDTQYF
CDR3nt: TGTGCCAGCAGCTTGGGACTAGCGGGGGGGCTGGGGACAGATACGCAGTATTTT

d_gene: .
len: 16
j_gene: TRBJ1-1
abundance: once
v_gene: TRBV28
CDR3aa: CASSSREGRVNTEAFF
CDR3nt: TGTGCCAGCAGTTCCCGGGAGGGGAGAGTGAACACTGAAGCTTTCTTT

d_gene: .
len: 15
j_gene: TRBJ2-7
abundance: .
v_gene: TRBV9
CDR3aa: CASSVAVGQSYEQYF
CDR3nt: TGTGCCAGCAGCGTAGCGGTGGGACAATCCTACGAGCAGTACTTC

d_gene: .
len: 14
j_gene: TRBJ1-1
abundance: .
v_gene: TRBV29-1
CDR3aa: CSARRDTGSTEAFF
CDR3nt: TGCAGCGCCCGCCGGGACACCGGAAGCACTGAAGCTTTCTTT

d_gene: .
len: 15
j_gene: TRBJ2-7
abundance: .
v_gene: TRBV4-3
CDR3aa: CASSQSTASSYEQYF
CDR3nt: TGCGCCAGCAGCCAATCGACAGCCAGCTCCTACGAGCAGTACTTC

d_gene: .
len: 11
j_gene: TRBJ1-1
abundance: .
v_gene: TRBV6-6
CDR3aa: CASTLQGEAFF
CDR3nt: TGTGCCAGCACCTTACAGGGTGAAGCTTTCTTT

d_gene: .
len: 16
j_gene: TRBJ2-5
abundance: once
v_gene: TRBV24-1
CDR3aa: CAMLSFFFPGEETQYF
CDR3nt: TGTGCCATGCTAAGTTTCTTCTTCCCGGGAGAGGAGACCCAGTACTTC

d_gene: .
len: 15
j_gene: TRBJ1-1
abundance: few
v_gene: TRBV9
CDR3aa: CASSVVAGRDSEAFF
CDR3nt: TGTGCCAGCAGCGTAGTGGCAGGGCGGGATTCTGAAGCTTTCTTT

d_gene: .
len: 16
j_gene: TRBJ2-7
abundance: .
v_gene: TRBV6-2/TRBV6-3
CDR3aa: CASTPVGAASRKEQYF
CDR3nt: TGTGCCAGCACCCCGGTGGGGGCCGCATCAAGGAAGGAGCAGTACTTC

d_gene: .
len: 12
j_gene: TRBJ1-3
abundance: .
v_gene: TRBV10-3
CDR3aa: CAITVGPNTIYF
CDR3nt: TGTGCCATCACGGTGGGGCCAAACACCATATATTTT

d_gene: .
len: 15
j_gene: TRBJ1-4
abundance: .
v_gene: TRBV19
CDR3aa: CASSTGGAANEKLFF
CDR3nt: TGTGCCAGTAGCACCGGGGGGGCGGCTAATGAAAAACTGTTTTTT

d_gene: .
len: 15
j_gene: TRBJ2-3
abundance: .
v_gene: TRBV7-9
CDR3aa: CASSFTGGGTDTQYF
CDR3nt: TGTGCCAGCAGCTTTACAGGGGGGGGCACAGATACGCAGTATTTT

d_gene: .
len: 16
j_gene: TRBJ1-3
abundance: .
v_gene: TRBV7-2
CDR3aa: CASSPLRAYSGNTIYF
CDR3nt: TGTGCCAGCAGCCCCCTGAGGGCCTACTCTGGAAACACCATATATTTT

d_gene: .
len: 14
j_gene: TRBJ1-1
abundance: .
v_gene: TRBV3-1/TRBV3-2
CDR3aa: CASTLRGVGTEAFF
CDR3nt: TGTGCCAGCACCCTTCGGGGGGTAGGGACTGAAGCTTTCTTT

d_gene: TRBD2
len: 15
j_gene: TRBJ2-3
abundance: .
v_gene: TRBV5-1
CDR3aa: CASSLLAGGTDTQYF
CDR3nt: TGCGCCAGCAGCCTCTTAGCGGGTGGCACAGATACGCAGTATTTT

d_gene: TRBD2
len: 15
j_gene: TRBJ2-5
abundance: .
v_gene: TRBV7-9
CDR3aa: CASSPLSGGPETQYF
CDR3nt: TGTGCCAGCAGCCCCCTTAGCGGGGGGCCAGAGACCCAGTACTTC

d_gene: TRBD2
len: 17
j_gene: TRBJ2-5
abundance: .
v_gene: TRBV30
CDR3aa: CAWSVGVSGGALETQYF
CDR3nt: TGTGCCTGGAGTGTGGGAGTTAGCGGGGGGGCTTTAGAGACCCAGTACTTC

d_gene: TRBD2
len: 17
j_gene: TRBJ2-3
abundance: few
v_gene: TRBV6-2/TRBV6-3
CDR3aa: CASSPILGSGESDTQYF
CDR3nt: TGTGCCAGCAGCCCCATTCTGGGGAGCGGGGAATCAGATACGCAGTATTTT

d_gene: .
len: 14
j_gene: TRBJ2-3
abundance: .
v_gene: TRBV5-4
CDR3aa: CASSWAQSTDTQYF
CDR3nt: TGTGCCAGCAGCTGGGCCCAAAGCACAGATACGCAGTATTTT

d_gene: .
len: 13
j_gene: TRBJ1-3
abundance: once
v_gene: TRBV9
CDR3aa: CASSEGRGNTIYF
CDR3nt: TGTGCCAGCAGCGAAGGCAGGGGAAACACCATATATTTT

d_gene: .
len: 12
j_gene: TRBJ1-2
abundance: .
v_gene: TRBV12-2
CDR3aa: CASRPPRMGYTF
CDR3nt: TGTGCAAGTCGCCCCCCGCGCATGGGCTACACCTTC

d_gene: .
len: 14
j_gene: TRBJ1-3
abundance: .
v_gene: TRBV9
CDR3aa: CASSGLQGIDTIYF
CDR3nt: TGTGCCAGCAGCGGACTCCAGGGTATAGACACCATATATTTT

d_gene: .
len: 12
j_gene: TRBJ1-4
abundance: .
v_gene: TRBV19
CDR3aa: CASSRDTEKLFF
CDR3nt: TGTGCCAGTAGCCGGGACACCGAAAAACTGTTTTTT

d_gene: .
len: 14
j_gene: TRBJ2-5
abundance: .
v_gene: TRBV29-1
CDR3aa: CSVTYRDYQETQYF
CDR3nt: TGCAGCGTTACCTACCGGGACTACCAAGAGACCCAGTACTTC

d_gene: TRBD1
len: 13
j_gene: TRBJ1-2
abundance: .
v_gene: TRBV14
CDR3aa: CASSRDSDYGYTF
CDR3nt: TGTGCCAGCAGCCGGGACAGTGACTATGGCTACACCTTC

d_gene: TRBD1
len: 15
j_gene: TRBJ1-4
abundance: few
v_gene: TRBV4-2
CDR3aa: CASSQEGTENEKLFF
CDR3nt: TGTGCCAGCAGCCAAGAAGGGACAGAGAATGAAAAACTGTTTTTT

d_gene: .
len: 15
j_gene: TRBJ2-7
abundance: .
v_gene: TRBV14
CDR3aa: CASSPSGARSYEQYF
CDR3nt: TGTGCCAGCAGTCCGTCAGGGGCTCGCTCCTACGAGCAGTACTTC

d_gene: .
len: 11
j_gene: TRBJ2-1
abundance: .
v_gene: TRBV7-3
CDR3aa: CASSLGTEQFF
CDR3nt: TGTGCCAGCAGCTTAGGCACTGAGCAGTTCTTC

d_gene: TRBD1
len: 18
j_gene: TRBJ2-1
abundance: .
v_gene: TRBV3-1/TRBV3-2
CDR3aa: CASSPYPSTGTEDNDGVF
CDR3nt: TGTGCCAGCAGCCCCTATCCTTCCACCGGGACAGAGGACAATGATGGGGTCTTC

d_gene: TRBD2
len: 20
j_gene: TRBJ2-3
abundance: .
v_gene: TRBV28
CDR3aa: CASSSPGQGGLAGAADTQYF
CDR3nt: TGTGCCAGCAGTTCCCCAGGGCAGGGAGGACTAGCGGGGGCCGCAGATACGCAGTATTTT

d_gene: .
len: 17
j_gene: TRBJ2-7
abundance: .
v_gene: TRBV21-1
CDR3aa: CASSKDAWDSGSHEQYF
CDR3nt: TGTGCCAGCAGCAAAGATGCCTGGGACTCAGGATCCCACGAGCAGTACTTC

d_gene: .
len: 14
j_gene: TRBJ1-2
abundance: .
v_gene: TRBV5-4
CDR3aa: CASSAPETAGGYTF
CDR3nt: TGTGCCAGCAGCGCGCCGGAGACAGCGGGGGGCTACACCTTC

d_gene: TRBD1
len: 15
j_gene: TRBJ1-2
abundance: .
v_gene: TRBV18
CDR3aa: CASSEGQGEGYGYTF
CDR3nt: TGTGCCAGCTCTGAAGGACAGGGCGAGGGCTATGGCTACACCTTC

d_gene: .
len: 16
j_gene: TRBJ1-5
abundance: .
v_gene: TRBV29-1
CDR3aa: CSVPVCGRTGNQPQHF
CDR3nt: TGCAGCGTCCCAGTTTGCGGGCGGACGGGCAATCAGCCCCAGCATTTT

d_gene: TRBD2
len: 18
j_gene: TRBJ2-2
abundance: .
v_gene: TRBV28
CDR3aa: CATYDLPGSGGSTGELFF
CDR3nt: TGTGCCACCTATGACCTCCCGGGTAGCGGGGGTAGCACCGGGGAGCTGTTTTTT

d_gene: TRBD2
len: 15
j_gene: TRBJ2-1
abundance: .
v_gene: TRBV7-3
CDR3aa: CASSRGLAEAEGQFF
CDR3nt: TGTGCCAGCAGCAGAGGACTAGCGGAGGCCGAGGGGCAGTTCTTC

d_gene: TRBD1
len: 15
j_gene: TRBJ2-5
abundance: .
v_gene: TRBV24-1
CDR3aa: CATSDVGQGQETQYF
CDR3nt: TGTGCCACCAGTGACGTGGGACAGGGGCAAGAGACCCAGTACTTC

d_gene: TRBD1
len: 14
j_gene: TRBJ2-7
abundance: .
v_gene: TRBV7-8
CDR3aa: CASSLGGQVNEQYF
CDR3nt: TGTGCCAGCAGCTTAGGTGGACAGGTGAACGAGCAGTACTTC

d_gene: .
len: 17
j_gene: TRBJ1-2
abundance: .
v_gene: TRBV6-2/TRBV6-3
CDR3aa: CASSSRGGGSANYGYTF
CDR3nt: TGTGCCAGCAGTTCACGGGGGGGTGGATCGGCTAACTATGGCTACACCTTC

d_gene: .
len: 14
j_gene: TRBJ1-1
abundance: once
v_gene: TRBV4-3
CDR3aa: CASSQSVRNTEAFF
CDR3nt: TGCGCCAGCAGCCAATCAGTCAGGAACACTGAAGCTTTCTTT

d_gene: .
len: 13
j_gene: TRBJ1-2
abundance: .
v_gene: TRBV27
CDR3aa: CASKGRALYGYTF
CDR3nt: TGTGCCAGCAAGGGCAGGGCGCTCTATGGCTACACCTTC

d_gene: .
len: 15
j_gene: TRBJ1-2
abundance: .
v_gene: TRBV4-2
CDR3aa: CASSQERGGDYGYTF
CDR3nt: TGTGCCAGCAGCCAAGAGAGAGGAGGGGACTATGGCTACACCTTC

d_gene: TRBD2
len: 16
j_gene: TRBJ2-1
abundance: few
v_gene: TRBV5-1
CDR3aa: CASSDSGGAFYNEQFF
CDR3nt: TGCGCCAGCAGCGATAGCGGGGGGGCCTTCTACAATGAGCAGTTCTTC

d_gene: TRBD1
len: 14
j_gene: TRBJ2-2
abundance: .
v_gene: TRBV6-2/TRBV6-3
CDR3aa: CASSSGQGSGELFF
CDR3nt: TGTGCCAGCAGCTCGGGACAGGGAAGCGGGGAGCTGTTTTTT

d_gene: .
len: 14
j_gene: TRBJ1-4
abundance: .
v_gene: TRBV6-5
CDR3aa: CTGQLTATNEKLFF
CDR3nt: TGTACCGGACAACTGACGGCAACTAATGAAAAACTGTTTTTT

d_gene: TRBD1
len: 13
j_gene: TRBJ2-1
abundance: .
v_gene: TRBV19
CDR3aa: CATRDSSYNEQFF
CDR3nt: TGTGCCACCCGGGACAGCTCCTACAATGAGCAGTTCTTC

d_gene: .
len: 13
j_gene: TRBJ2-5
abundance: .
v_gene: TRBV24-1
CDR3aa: CATSARVGYTQYF
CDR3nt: TGTGCCACCAGTGCGAGGGTCGGGTATACCCAGTACTTC

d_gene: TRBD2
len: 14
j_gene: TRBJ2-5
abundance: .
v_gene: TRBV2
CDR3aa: CASTQSGGAETQYF
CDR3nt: TGTGCCAGCACTCAATCGGGAGGGGCGGAGACCCAGTACTTC

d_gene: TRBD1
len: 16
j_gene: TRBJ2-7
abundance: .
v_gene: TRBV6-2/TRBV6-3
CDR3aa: CASSYHGTGGPYEQYF
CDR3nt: TGTGCCAGCAGTTACCACGGGACAGGGGGACCATACGAGCAGTACTTC

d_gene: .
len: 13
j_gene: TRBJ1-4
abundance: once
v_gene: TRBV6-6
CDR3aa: CASSSQGNEKLFF
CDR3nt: TGTGCCAGCAGTTCTCAGGGTAATGAAAAACTGTTTTTT

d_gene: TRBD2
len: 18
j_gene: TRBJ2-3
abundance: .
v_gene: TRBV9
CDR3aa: CASSVGSLAGGITDTQYF
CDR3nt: TGTGCCAGCAGCGTAGGATCGCTAGCGGGGGGGATAACAGATACGCAGTATTTT

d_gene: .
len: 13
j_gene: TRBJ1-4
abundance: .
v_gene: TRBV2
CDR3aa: CASSLNQVEKLFF
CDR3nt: TGTGCCAGCAGCCTAAACCAGGTTGAAAAACTGTTTTTT